This T cell receptor beta chain was obtained from a study of blood T cell repertoires in COVID-19. Under the authors' procedure: Nucleated cell number was recorded as an estimate derived from reference gene primer amplification. Here immunoSEQ multiplex PCR was the method, and the copy in TCRdb shows in-frame clones only, minus some. From that table come the V and J calls and clone size; the DNA was used to work out D and trimming. Of 130,000 to 150,000 clones listed, approximately 88% are singletons. Trimming shortened V by 4 bases and J by 10 bases, and 19 bases separated the two germline ends. Germline CDR1 reads MDHEN; CDR2 reads SYDVKM. This CDR3 has 14 residues.

This TCR was sampled from a human donor in a cohort sampled during active COVID-19. The chain joins TRBV28 to TRBJ1-1; D is perhaps TRBD1 (5 bases). Sequencing was carried out using peripheral blood. The CDR3 protein is CASSSPPAGEGAFF. CDR3 nucleotides: TGTGCCAGCAGTTCACCTCCCGCGGGGGAAGGAGCTTTCTTT.